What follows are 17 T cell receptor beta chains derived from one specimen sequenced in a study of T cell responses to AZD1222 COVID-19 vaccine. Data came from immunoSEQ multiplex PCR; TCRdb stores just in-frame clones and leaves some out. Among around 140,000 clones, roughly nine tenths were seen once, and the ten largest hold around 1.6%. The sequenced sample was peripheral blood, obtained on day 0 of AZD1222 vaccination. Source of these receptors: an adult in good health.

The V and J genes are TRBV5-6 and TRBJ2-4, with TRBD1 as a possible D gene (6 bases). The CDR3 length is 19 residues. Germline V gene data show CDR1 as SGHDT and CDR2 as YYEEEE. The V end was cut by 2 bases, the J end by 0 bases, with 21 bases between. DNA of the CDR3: TGTGCCAGCAGCTTCAGGACAGCTACTCTTTTATTAGCCAAAAACATTCAGTACTTC. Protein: CASSFRTATLLLAKNIQYF.

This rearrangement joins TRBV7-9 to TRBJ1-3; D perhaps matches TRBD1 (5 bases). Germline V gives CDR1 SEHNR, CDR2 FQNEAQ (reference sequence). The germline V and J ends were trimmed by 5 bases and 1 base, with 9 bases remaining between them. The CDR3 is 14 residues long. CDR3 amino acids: CASSEWGSGNTIYF. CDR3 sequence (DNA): TGTGCCAGCAGCGAGTGGGGGTCTGGAAACACCATATATTTT.

The CDR3 region is CASVQGRVFYGYTF. In DNA, the CDR3 is TGTGCCAGCGTACAGGGACGAGTCTTCTATGGCTACACCTTC. V is TRBV6-7 and J is TRBJ1-2, with a possible D match to TRBD1 (6 bases). TRBV6-7 is given ORF status, its function remaining uncertain. The CDR3 consists of 14 residues. With 8 bases removed from V and 4 bases from J, the gap between germline ends came to 17 bases.

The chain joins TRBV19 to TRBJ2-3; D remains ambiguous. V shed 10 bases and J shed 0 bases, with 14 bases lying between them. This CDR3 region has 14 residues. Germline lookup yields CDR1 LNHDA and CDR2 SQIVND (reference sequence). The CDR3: CATTPDISTDTQYF. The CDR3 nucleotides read TGTGCCACCACACCAGACATTAGCACAGATACGCAGTATTTT.

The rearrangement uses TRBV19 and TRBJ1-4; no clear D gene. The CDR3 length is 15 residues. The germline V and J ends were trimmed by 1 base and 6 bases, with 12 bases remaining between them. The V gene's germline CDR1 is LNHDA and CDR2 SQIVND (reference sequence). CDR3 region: CASSIGTIADEKLFF. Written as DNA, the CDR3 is TGTGCCAGTAGTATAGGGACTATCGCGGATGAAAAACTGTTTTTT.

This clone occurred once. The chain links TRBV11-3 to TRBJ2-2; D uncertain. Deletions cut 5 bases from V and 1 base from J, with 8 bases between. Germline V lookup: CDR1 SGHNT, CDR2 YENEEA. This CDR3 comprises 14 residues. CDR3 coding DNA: TGTGCCAGCAGCGACGGACGGAACACCGGGGAGCTGTTTTTT. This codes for CASSDGRNTGELFF.

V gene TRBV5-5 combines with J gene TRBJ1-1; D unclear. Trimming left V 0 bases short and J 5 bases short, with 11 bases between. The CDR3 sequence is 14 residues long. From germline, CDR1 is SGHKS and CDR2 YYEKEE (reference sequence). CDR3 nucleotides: TGTGCCAGCAGCTTGGGGCTAGCAGGTACTGAAGCTTTCTTT. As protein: CASSLGLAGTEAFF.

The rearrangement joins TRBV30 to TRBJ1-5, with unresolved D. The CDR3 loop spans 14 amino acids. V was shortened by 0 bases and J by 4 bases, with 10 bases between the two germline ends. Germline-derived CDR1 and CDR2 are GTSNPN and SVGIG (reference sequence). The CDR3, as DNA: TGTGCCTGGAGTGTGGGTAAGGGAAATCAGCCCCAGCATTTT. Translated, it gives CAWSVGKGNQPQHF.

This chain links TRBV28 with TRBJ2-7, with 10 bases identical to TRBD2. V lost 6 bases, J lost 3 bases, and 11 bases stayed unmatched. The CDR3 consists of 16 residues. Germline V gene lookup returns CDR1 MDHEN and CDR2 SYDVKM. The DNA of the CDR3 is TGTGCCAGCAGGCTACAGGGGTCTAGCGGGAGCTACGAGCAGTACTTC. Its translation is CASRLQGSSGSYEQYF.

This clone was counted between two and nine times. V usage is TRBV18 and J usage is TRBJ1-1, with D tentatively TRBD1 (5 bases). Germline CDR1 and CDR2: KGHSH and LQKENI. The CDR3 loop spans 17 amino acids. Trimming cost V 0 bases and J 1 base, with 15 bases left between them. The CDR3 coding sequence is TGTGCCAGCTCACCACCTCTTTTGGGGCGGGGGAACACTGAAGCTTTCTTT. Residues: CASSPPLLGRGNTEAFF.

In nucleotides, the CDR3 is TGTGCCAGCAGCGTCACTAGCCTCAACAACAATGAGCAGTTCTTC. It is translated as CASSVTSLNNNEQFF. The genes are TRBV9 and TRBJ2-1, with a possible D match to TRBD2 (6 bases). The V end was cut by 2 bases, the J end by 5 bases, with 14 bases between. This CDR3 spans 15 amino acids. Per germline, CDR1 SGDLS and CDR2 YYNGEE.

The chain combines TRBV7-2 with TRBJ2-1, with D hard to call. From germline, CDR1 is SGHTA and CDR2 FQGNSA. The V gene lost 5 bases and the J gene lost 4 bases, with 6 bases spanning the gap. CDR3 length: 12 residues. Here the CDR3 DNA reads TGTGCCAGCAGCATGAATTACAATGAGCAGTTCTTC. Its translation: CASSMNYNEQFF.

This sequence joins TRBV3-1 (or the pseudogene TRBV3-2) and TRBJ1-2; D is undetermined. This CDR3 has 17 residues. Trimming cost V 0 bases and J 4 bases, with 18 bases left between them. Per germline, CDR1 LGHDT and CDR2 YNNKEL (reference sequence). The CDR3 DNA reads TGTGCCAGCAGCCAAGACCTCCAGGCAGGCCGACTCTATGGCTACACCTTC. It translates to CASSQDLQAGRLYGYTF.

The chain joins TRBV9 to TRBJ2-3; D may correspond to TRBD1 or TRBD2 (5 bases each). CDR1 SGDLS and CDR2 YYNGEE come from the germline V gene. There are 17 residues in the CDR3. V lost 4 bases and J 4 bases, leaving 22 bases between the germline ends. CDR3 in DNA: TGTGCCAGCAGCCCCGTGGGTGTTCCTGGGACCGCAGATACGCAGTATTTT. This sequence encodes CASSPVGVPGTADTQYF.

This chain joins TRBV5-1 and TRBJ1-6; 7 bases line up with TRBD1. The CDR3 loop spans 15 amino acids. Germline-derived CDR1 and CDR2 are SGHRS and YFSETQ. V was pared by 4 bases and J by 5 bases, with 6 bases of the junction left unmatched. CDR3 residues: CASSRRQGNNSPLHF. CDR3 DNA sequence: TGCGCCAGCAGCCGTAGACAGGGAAATAATTCACCCCTCCACTTT.

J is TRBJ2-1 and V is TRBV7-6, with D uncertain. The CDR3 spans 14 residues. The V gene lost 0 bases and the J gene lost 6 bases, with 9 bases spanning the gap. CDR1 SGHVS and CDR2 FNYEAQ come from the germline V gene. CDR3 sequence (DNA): TGTGCCAGCAGCTTAGCGGGGTCGACCAATGAGCAGTTCTTC. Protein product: CASSLAGSTNEQFF.

In DNA, the CDR3 is TGTGCCAGCAGCTCCCCGACAGGGATTGGCTACACCTTC. This encodes CASSSPTGIGYTF. The chain uses TRBV7-2 and TRBJ1-2, with 7 bases identical to TRBD1. CDR1 SGHTA and CDR2 FQGNSA come from the germline V gene. Losses at the gene ends were 4 bases for V and 7 bases for J; bases not matched to a gene: 6. The CDR3 sequence is 13 residues long.